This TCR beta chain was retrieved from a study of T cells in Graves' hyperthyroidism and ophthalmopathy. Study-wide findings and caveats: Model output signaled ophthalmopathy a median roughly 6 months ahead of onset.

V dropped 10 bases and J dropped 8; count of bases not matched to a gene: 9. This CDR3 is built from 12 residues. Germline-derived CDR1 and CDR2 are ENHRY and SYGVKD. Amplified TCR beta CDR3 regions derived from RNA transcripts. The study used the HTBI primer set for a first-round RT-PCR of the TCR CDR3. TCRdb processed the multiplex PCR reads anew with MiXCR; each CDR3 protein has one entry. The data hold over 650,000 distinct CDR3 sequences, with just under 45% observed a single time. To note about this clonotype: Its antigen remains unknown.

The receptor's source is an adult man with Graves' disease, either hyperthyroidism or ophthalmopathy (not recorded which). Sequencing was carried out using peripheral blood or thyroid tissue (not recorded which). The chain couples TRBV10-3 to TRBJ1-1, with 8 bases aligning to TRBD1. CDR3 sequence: CATEAGGAEAFF. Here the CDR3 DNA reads TGTGCCACGGAGGCAGGGGGCGCCGAAGCTTTCTTT.